Presented here are 5 T cell receptor beta chains from one specimen sequenced in a study of T cells in Graves' hyperthyroidism and ophthalmopathy. The TCR beta CDR3 regions underwent amplification using RNA transcripts as the source. With the HTBI primer set, the TCR CDR3 went through a first round of RT-PCR. In TCRdb, the multiplex PCR reads were re-called with MiXCR into one record per CDR3 protein. The sample has approximately 720,000 distinct CDR3 sequences, approximately 19% seen once; the top ten hold 16%. Sequencing was done on a sample of blood. These TCRs come from a woman aged 50 to 65 with Graves' hyperthyroidism that later progressed to Graves' ophthalmopathy.

The chain has TRBV30 and TRBJ2-3, with a weak D call TRBD2 (5 bases). CDR1 GTSNPN and CDR2 SVGIG come from the germline V gene (reference sequence). V lost 0 bases to trimming and J lost 4 bases, with 8 bases between them. The CDR3 contains 13 residues. CDR3 coding DNA: TGTGCCTGGAGTGTACGGGGAGCAGATACGCAGTATTTT. Its protein is CAWSVRGADTQYF.

A few counts support this clonotype. The chain joins TRBV2 to TRBJ1-5; TRBD1 is a possible D gene (5 bases). This CDR3 region has 16 residues. V gave up 3 bases and J gave up 1 base, with 13 bases separating them. Germline CDR1 is SNHLY and CDR2 is FYNNEI. In DNA form, the CDR3 reads TGTGCCAGCAGTGAGGATCGGGGGGACAGCAATCAGCCCCAGCATTTT. Translated, it gives CASSEDRGDSNQPQHF.

This clonotype was detected a few times. This chain joins TRBV20-1 and TRBJ1-6; a possible D gene is TRBD1 (6 bases). CDR1 and CDR2 from the germline V gene are DFQATT and SNEGSKA (reference sequence). This CDR3 comprises 16 residues. V lost 0 bases, J lost 5 bases, and 14 bases lay in between. The CDR3 reads CSARDPRQGNNSPLHF. CDR3 sequence (DNA): TGCAGTGCTAGAGATCCCCGGCAGGGGAATAATTCACCCCTCCACTTT.

This clonotype was observed at least ten times. The V call is TRBV9, the J call TRBJ2-1; perhaps TRBD2 as D (7 bases). CDR1 is SGDLS, CDR2 YYNGEE, per germline. The CDR3 covers 15 residues. V lost 0 bases, J lost 7 bases, and 14 bases lay in between. CDR3 amino acids: CASSVVRGGLNEQFF. The CDR3 DNA follows: TGTGCCAGCAGCGTAGTGAGGGGGGGCTTGAATGAGCAGTTCTTC.

The chain couples TRBV12-3 or TRBV12-4 to TRBJ2-1; 7 bases are a match to TRBD1. This CDR3 has 17 residues. The V gene end was trimmed by 6 bases and the J gene end by 0 bases; junction bases not matched to a gene: 11. The CDR3 loop reads CASRARTGVISYNEQFF. The CDR3, as DNA: TGTGCCAGCAGGGCCCGCACAGGGGTCATCTCCTACAATGAGCAGTTCTTC.